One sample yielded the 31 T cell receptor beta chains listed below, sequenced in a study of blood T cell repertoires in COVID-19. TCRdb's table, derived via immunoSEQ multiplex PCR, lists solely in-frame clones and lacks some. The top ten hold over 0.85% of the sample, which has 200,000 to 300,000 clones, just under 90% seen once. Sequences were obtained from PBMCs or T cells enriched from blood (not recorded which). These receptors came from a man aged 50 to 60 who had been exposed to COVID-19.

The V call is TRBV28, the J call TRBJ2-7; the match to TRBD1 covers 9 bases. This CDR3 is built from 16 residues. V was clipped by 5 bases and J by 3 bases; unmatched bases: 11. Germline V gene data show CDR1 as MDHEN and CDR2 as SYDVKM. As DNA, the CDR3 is TGTGCCAGCAGTCCATCTCCCGGGACAGGGAACTACGAGCAGTACTTC. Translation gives CASSPSPGTGNYEQYF.

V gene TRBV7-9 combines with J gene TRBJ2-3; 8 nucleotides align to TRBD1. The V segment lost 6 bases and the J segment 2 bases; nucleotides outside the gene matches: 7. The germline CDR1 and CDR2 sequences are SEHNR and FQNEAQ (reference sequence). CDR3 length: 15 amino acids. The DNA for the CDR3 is TGTGCCAGCAGTTTGTTGGGACAGGCCACAGATACGCAGTATTTT. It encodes CASSLLGQATDTQYF.

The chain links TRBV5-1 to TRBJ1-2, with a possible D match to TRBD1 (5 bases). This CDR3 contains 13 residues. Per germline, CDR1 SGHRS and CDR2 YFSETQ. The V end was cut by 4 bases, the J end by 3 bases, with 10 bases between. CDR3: CASSPDSHYGYTF. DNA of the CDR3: TGCGCCAGCAGCCCAGACAGTCACTATGGCTACACCTTC.

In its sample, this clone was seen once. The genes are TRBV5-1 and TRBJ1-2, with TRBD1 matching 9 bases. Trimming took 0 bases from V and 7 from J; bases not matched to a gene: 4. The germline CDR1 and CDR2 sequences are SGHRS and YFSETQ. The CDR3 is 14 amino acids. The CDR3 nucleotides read TGCGCCAGCAGCTTGGAGGGACAGGGCTCTGGCTACACCTTC. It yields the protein CASSLEGQGSGYTF.

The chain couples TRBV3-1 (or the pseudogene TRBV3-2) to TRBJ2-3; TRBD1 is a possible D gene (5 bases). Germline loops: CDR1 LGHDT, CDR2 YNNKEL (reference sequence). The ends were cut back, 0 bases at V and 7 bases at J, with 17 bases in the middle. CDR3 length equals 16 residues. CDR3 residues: CASSQDRSQGLYTQYF. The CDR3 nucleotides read TGTGCCAGCAGCCAAGATCGCAGCCAGGGTCTATATACGCAGTATTTT.

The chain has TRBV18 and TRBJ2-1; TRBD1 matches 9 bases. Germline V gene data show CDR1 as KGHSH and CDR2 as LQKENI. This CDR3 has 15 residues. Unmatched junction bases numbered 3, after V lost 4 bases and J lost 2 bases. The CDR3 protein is CASSLGTGPYNEQFF. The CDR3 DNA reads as TGTGCCAGCTCACTAGGGACAGGGCCCTACAATGAGCAGTTCTTC.

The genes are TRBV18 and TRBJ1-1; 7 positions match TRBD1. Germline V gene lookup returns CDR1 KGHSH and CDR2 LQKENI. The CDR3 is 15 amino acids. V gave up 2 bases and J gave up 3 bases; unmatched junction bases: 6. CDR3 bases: TGTGCCAGCTCACCAAAGACAGGGAGTGACACTGAAGCTTTCTTT. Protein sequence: CASSPKTGSDTEAFF.

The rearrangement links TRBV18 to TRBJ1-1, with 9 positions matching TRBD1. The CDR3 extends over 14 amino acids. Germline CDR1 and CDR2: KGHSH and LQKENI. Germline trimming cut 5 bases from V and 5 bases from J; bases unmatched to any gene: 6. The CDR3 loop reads CASSTTGGRTEAFF. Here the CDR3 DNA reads TGTGCCAGCTCAACGACAGGGGGAAGAACTGAAGCTTTCTTT.

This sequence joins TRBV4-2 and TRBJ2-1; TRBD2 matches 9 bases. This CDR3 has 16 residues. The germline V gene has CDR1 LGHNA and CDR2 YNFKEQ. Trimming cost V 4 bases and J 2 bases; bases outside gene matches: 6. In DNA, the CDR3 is TGTGCCAGCAGCCGGCAGACTAGCGGAACCTACAATGAGCAGTTCTTC. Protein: CASSRQTSGTYNEQFF.

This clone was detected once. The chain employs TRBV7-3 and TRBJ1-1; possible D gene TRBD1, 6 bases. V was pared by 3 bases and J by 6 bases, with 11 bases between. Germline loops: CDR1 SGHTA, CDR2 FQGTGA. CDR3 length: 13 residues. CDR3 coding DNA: TGTGCCAGCAGCTTCAGACAGGCCTCTGAAGCTTTCTTT. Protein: CASSFRQASEAFF.

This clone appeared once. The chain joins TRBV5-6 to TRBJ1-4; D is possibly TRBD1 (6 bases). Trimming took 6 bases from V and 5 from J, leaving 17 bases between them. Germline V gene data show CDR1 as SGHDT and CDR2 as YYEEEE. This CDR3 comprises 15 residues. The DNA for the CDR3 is TGTGCCAGCAACCGGCGGGGGGCACCGAATGAAAAACTGTTTTTT. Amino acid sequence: CASNRRGAPNEKLFF.

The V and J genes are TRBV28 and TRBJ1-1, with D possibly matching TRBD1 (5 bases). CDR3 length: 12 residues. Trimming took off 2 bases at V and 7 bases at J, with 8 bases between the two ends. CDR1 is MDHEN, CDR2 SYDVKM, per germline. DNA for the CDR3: TGTGCCAGCAGTTTAATAGACAGTGAAGCTTTCTTT. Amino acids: CASSLIDSEAFF.

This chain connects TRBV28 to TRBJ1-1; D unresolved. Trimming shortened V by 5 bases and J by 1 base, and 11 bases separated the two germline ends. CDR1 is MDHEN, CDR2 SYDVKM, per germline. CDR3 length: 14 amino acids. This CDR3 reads CASSPLQQNTEAFF. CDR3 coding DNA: TGTGCCAGCAGTCCCTTACAGCAGAACACTGAAGCTTTCTTT.

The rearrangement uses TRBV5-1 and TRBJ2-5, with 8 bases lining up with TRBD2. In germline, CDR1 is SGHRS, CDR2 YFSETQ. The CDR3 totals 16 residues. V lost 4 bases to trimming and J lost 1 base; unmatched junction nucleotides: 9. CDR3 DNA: TGCGCCAGCAGCGGGATCGGACTAGCAGTCCAAGAGACCCAGTACTTC. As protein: CASSGIGLAVQETQYF. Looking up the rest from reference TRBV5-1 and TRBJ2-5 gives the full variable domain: KAGVTQTPRYLIKTRGQQVTLSCSPISGHRSVSWYQQTPGQGLQFLFEYFSETQRNKGNFPGRFSGRQFSNSRSEMNVSTLELGDSALYLCASSGIGLAVQETQYFGPGTRLLVL.

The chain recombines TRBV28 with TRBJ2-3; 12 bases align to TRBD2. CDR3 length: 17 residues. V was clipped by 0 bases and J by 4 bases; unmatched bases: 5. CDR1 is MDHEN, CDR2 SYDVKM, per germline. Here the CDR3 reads CASSLWTSGGAADTQYF. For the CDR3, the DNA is TGTGCCAGCAGTTTATGGACTAGCGGGGGAGCGGCAGATACGCAGTATTTT.

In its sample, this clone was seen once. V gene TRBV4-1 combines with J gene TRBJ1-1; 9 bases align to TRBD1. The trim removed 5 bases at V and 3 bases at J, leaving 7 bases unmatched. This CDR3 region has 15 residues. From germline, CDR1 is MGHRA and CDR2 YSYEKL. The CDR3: CASSFHRGPYTEAFF. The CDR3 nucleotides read TGCGCCAGCAGCTTCCACAGGGGGCCTTACACTGAAGCTTTCTTT.

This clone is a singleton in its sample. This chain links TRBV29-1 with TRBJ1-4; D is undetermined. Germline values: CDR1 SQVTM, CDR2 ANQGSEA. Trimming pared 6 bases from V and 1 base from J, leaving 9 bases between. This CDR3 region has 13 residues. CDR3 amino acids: CSVLQITNEKLFF. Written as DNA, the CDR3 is TGCAGCGTCCTACAGATAACTAATGAAAAACTGTTTTTT.

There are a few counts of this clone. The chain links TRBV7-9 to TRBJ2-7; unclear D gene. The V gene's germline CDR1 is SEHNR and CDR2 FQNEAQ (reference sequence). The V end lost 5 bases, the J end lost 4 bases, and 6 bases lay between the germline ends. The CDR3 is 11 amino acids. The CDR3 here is CASSPGYEQYV. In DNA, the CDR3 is TGTGCCAGCAGCCCCGGTTACGAGCAGTACGTC.

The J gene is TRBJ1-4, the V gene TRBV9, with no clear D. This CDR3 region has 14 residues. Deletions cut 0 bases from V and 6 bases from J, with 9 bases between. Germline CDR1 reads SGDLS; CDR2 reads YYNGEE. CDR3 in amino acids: CASSVEDGDEKLFF. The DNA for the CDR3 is TGTGCCAGCAGCGTAGAGGACGGGGATGAAAAACTGTTTTTT.

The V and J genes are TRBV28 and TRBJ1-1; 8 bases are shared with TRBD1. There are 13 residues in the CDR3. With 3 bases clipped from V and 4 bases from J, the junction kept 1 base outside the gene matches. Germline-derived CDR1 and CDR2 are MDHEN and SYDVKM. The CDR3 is CASSFTGGTEAFF. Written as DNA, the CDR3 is TGTGCCAGCAGTTTCACAGGGGGCACTGAAGCTTTCTTT.

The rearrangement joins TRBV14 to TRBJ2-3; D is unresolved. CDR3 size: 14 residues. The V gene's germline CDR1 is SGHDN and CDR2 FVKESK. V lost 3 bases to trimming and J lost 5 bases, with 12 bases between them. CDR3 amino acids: CASSHPSRGDTQYF. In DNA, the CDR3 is TGTGCCAGCAGCCACCCGTCCCGCGGAGATACGCAGTATTTT.

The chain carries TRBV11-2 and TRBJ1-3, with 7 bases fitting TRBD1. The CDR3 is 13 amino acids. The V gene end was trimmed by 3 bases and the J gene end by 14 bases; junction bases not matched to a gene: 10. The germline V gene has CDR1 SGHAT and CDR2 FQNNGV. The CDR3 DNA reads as TGTGCCAGCAGCTTCCCCCGGACAGGTCATCTATATTTT. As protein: CASSFPRTGHLYF.

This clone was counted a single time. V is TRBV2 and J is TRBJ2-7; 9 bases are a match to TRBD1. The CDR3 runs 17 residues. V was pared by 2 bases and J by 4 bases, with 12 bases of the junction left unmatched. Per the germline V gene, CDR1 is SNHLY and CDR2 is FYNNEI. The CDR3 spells CASSESWPGQGFYEQYV. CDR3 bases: TGTGCCAGCAGTGAAAGCTGGCCGGGACAGGGATTTTACGAGCAGTACGTC.

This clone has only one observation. The CDR3 DNA follows: TGTGCCAGCAGCTCCGCCGGGACAGGGAATGAGCAGTTCTTC. This gives the protein CASSSAGTGNEQFF. This chain links TRBV5-4 with TRBJ2-1; 9 positions agree with TRBD1. The CDR3 has 14 residues. The V segment lost 3 bases and the J segment 7 bases; nucleotides outside the gene matches: 5. The germline V gene has CDR1 SGHNT and CDR2 YYREEE (reference sequence).

CDR3 bases: TGCGCCAGCAGCCCCACTAGTTCCGAGACCCAGTACTTC. Translating it yields CASSPTSSETQYF. The gene calls are TRBV5-1 and TRBJ2-5; D possibly corresponds to TRBD2 (5 bases). The V gene lost 4 bases and the J gene lost 5 bases, with 12 bases spanning the gap. Germline V lookup: CDR1 SGHRS, CDR2 YFSETQ. The CDR3 contains 13 residues.

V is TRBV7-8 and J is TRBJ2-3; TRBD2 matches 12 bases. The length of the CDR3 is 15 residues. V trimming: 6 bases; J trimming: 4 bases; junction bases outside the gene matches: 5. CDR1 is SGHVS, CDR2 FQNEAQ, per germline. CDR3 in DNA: TGTGCCAGCAGACCGACTAGCGGGAGAGCAGATACGCAGTATTTT. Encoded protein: CASRPTSGRADTQYF. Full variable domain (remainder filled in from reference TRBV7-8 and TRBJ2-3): GAGVSQSPRYKVAKRGQDVALRCDPISGHVSLFWYQQALGQGPEFLTYFQNEAQLDKSGLPSDRFFAERPEGSVSTLKIQRTQQEDSAVYLCASRPTSGRADTQYFGPGTRLTVL.

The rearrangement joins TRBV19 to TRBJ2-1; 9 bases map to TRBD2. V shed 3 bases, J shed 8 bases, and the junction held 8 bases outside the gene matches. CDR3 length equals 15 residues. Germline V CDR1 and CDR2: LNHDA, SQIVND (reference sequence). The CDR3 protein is CASSIVVAGEDEQFF. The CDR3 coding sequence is TGTGCCAGTAGTATCGTAGTAGCGGGAGAGGATGAGCAGTTCTTC. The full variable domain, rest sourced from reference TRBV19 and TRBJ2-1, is DGGITQSPKYLFRKEGQNVTLSCEQNLNHDAMYWYRQDPGQGLRLIYYSQIVNDFQKGDIAEGYSVSREKKESFPLTVTSAQKNPTAFYLCASSIVVAGEDEQFFGPGTRLTVL.

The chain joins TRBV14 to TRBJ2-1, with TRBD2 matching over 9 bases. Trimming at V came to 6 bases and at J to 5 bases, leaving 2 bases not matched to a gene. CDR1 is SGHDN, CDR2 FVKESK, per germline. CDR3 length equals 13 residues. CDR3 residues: CASRSGGNNEQFF. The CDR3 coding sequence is TGTGCCAGCAGGAGCGGGGGGAACAATGAGCAGTTCTTC.

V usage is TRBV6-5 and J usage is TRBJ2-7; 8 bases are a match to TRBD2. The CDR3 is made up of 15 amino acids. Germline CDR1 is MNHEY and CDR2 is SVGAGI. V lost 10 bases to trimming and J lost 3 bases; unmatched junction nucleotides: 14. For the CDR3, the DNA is TGTGCCACCCAATGGGCAGCGGGAGTTTACTACGAGCAGTACGTC. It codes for CATQWAAGVYYEQYV.

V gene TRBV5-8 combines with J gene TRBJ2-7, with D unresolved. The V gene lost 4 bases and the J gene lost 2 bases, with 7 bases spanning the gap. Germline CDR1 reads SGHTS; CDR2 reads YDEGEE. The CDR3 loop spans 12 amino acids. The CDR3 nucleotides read TGTGCCAGCAGCGCAGAAGCCTACGAGCAGTACTTC. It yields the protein CASSAEAYEQYF.

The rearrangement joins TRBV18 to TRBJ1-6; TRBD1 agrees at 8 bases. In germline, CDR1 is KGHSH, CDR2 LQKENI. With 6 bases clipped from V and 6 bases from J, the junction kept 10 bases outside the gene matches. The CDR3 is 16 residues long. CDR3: CASSATTGALNSPLHF. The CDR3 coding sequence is TGTGCCAGCTCCGCGACGACAGGGGCCCTTAATTCACCCCTCCACTTT.